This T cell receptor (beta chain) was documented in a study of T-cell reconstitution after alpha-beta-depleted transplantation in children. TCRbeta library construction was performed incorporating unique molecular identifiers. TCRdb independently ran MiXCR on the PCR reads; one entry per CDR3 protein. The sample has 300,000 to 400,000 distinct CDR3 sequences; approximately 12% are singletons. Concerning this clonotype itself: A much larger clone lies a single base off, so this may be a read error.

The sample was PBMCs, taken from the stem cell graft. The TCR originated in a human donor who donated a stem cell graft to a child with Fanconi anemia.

In DNA, the CDR3 is TGCAGTGGTAGCAAGCCAGGGAAGGTTGAAGCTTTCTTT. Translated, it gives CSGSKPGKVEAFF. J is TRBJ1-1 and V is TRBV20-1, with D perhaps matching TRBD1 (5 bases). Germline V CDR1 and CDR2: DFQATT, SNEGSKA (reference sequence). CDR3 length: 13 amino acids. Trimming stripped 7 bases from V and 7 bases from J, with 19 bases between.